This TCR beta chain was documented in a study of blood T cell repertoires in COVID-19 (TCRdb year 2020). Background for the entire study: Samples covering the acute and convalescent phases of COVID-19 were provided by collaborators in the United States, Italy and Spain. The repertoires were released in a freely available public database meant as a resource for research on the immune response to SARS-CoV-2. Where available, HLA class I and class II types were obtained from metadata supplied by the sample provider rather than from assay-based typing. The material from the prospective study consisted of cDNA or gDNA derived from T cells, B-cell-depleted T cells, or PBMCs. The samples were drawn from the first 160 participants of the ongoing ImmuneRACE study and from 1,200 or so subjects provided by 6 global collaborators. Deeply sampled blood TCRbeta repertoires from subjects exposed to, actively infected with, or recovered from COVID-19 were included in the dataset. Nearly every sample came with metadata listing a de-identified subject ID, COVID-19 status, age in years and sex.

Concerning this clone: This receptor's antigen is unknown. The record has no base qualities; no much larger clone is one base away.

Broad study findings and their caveats: The quantity of clinical and demographic metadata differed by source and by participant and was supplied without curation.

TCRbeta CDR3 regions were amplified from genomic DNA using the immunoSEQ Assay, a bias-controlled multiplex PCR. For the original study's pipeline: The number of nucleated cells in each sample was estimated from the amplification of reference gene primers within the assay. Sequence reads were collapsed and filtered to measure the absolute abundance of every unique TCRbeta CDR3 rearrangement. For each sample, productive Simpson clonality was calculated as the square root of Simpson's diversity index over productive rearrangements. TCRdb took this table from immuneACCESS and kept in-frame rearrangements with V and J called. Such tables lack part of the clones; where checked against another copy, unresolved V genes explain under half of the gap, and the rest is unexplained. V and J calls and clone size follow that table, whereas D and trimming were derived from the DNA. This sample is represented by under 500,000 clones; around 89% of them were singletons. Jointly, the top ten make up roughly 1.1% of the sample.

Enrolling through a virtual design, the prospective study's participants ranged in age from roughly 18 to 95 years and lived across 24 United States geographic areas. Cohort assignment in the prospective study relied on participant-reported clinical history from a screening survey and a study questionnaire. Recovered participants in ImmuneRACE Cohort 3 were defined by two consecutive negative NP/OP PCR tests, clearance by a healthcare professional, or resolution of symptoms. In the prospective study, whole blood, serum and a nasopharyngeal or oropharyngeal swab were collected from each participant by mobile phlebotomists. Over a 2-month period, participants in the prospective study had the option of providing additional blood draws and questionnaires. Blood samples from the prospective study were shipped frozen or at room temperature prior to DNA extraction. Per the germline V gene, MNHEY is the CDR1 and SVGAGI is the CDR2. After removal of 0 bases from V and 8 bases from J, the junction retains 6 bases not matched to a gene. The cysteine opens and the phenylalanine closes a CDR3 of 15 amino acids. CDR3 DNA is the only sequence kept; it has 45 bases, read in frame from the first base.

Sequences were obtained from PBMCs or T cells enriched from blood (not recorded which). This receptor chain uses TRBV6-5 and TRBJ1-2; 10 central nucleotides agree with TRBD1. The sequence derives from a man younger than 40 who had recovered from COVID-19. DNA sequence: TGTGCCAGCAGTTACTCGACTGGGACAGGGGTCGGCTACACCTTC. It specifies CASSYSTGTGVGYTF.